This TCR beta chain was obtained from a study of blood T cell repertoires in COVID-19. Study at large: Samples taken during acute and convalescent COVID-19 were collected in the United States, Italy and Spain.

The repertoire was sequenced with immunoSEQ multiplex PCR; TCRdb's copy has only in-frame clones and lacks some. Of approximately 220,000 clones in the sample, roughly 80% are singletons; the top ten hold approximately 8%. This clone occurred once. CDR3 length: 15 residues. Germline CDR1 and CDR2: LGHDT and YNNKEL (reference sequence). The ends were cut back, 2 bases at V and 3 bases at J, with 10 bases in the middle. The TCR sequence derives from a woman aged 80 or older with acute or convalescent COVID-19. The sample taken for sequencing was peripheral blood. This chain links TRBV3-1 (or the pseudogene TRBV3-2) with TRBJ2-2; possibly TRBD1 for D (6 bases). The CDR3 DNA reads TGTGCCAGCAGCCAAAGGTCAGGGGACACCGGGGAGCTGTTTTTT. Protein product: CASSQRSGDTGELFF.